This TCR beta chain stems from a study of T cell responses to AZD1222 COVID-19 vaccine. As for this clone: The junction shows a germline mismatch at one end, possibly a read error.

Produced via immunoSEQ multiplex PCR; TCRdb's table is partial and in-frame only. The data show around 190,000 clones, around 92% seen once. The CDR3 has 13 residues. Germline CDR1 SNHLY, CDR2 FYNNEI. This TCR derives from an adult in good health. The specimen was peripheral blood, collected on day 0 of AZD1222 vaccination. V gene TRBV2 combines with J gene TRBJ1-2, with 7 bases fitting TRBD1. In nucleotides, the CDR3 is TGTGCCAGCAGAGAAGAGGGGGCCCATGGCTACACCTTC. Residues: CASREEGAHGYTF. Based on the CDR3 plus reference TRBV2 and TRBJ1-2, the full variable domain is EPEVTQTPSHQVTQMGQEVILRCVPISNHLYFYWYRQILGQKVEFLVSFYNNEISEKSEIFDDQFSVERPDGSNFTLKIRSTKLEDSAMYFCASREEGAHGYTFGSGTRLTVV.